This entry features one T cell receptor (beta chain) sequence. Its target is not known. The entry originates in a study of graft-versus-host responses after intestinal transplantation. The overall study: Grafts that recipients had were multivisceral, liver-intestinal, or isolated intestinal transplants. Anti-thymocyte globulin was used for induction in all recipients, who then took tacrolimus and steroids for approximately 3 years.

Overall study findings and caveats: Peak levels of circulating GvH clones tracked with early post-transplant HvG declines. Some patients had graft-donor T cell macrochimerism. In their allografts, the ratios of graft-versus-host to host-versus-graft T cell clones were high.

Produced via immunoSEQ multiplex PCR; TCRdb's table is partial and in-frame only. This sample yields fewer than 150,000 clones, of which around nine tenths are seen a single time; roughly 0.17% belongs to the top ten. The receptor was derived from a human donor who received an intestinal transplant. The specimen comprised unstimulated CD4+ T cells sorted from spleen or lymph node cells, sampled before intestinal transplant.

The CDR3 DNA sequence: TGCGCCAGCACAACGGACCGGGACAGTCCAAACACCATATATTTT. It translates to CASTTDRDSPNTIYF. The V call is TRBV10-1, the J call TRBJ1-3; TRBD1 matches at 7 bases. The germline CDR1 and CDR2 sequences are WNHNN and SYGVQD (reference sequence). The V segment lost 7 bases and the J segment 6 bases; nucleotides outside the gene matches: 12. This CDR3 is 15 amino acids long.